This T cell receptor beta chain emerged from a study of blood T cell repertoires in COVID-19. Sequencing used immunoSEQ multiplex PCR; TCRdb keeps in-frame clones, though not all of them. This sample has some 200,000 clones, with around 86% found just once. This CDR3 is built from 17 residues. Trimming shortened V by 1 base and J by 0 bases, and 12 bases separated the two germline ends. The V gene's germline CDR1 is LNHDA and CDR2 SQIVND (reference sequence). The chain uses TRBV19 and TRBJ2-2, with D possibly matching TRBD2 (7 bases). Material: peripheral blood. This clonotype was sampled from a woman in her 40s with acute or convalescent COVID-19. For the CDR3, the DNA is TGTGCCAGTAGTATAGGTTGGGGGGGCACGAACACCGGGGAGCTGTTTTTT. Its protein product is CASSIGWGGTNTGELFF.